A selection of T cell receptor beta chains follows, all from one sample in a study of cytomegalovirus exposure and HLA in healthy donors. TCRdb's table, derived via immunoSEQ multiplex PCR, lists solely in-frame clones and lacks some. The sample holds approximately 79,000 clones; 77% are singletons and the top ten take around 2%. The source material was PBMCs. The source of these receptors is a boy between 10 and 17 years old in good health and CMV-seronegative. CDR3s include the opening cysteine and the closing phenylalanine or tryptophan. D genes are given only for firm matches. For some rows the clone size is stated as once, few or many, or as a class when expanded; others skip it.

TRBJ2-1 | . | TRBV5-8 | TRBD2 | TGTGCCAGCAGCTACTGGGGGGGTGAGCAGTTCTTC | CASSYWGGEQFF
TRBJ1-4 | . | TRBV5-1 | TRBD1 | TGCGCCAGCAGCGACACAGGGGGAGGTGAAAAACTGTTTTTT | CASSDTGGGEKLFF
TRBJ2-7 | few | TRBV5-1 | TRBD1 | TGCGCCAGCAGCTTGGGGGACAGGGTGTATTCTGGGACCTACGAGCAGTACTTC | CASSLGDRVYSGTYEQYF
TRBJ1-5 | . | TRBV27 | TRBD1 | TGTGCCAGCAGTTCCGACAGGGACCAGCCCCAGCATTTT | CASSSDRDQPQHF
TRBJ2-1 | . | TRBV7-6 | . | TGTGCCAGCAGCCGATACGGGACACCATCCTACAATGAGCAGTTCTTC | CASSRYGTPSYNEQFF
TRBJ2-6 | . | TRBV4-1 | TRBD1 | TGCGCCAGCAGCGGACAGGGGGGCTCTGGGGCCAACGTCCTGACTTTC | CASSGQGGSGANVLTF
TRBJ1-1 | . | TRBV7-9 | TRBD1 | TGTGCCAGCAGCTTAGGGACAGGGCTGAACACTGAAGCTTTCTTT | CASSLGTGLNTEAFF
TRBJ2-1 | . | TRBV29-1 | TRBD2 | TGCAGCGTTTGGGGGGGCTCCTACAATGAGCAGTTCTTC | CSVWGGSYNEQFF
TRBJ1-2 | . | TRBV7-2 | . | TGTGCCACCGGTGGCTACACCTTC | CATGGYTF
TRBJ2-3 | . | TRBV29-1 | TRBD1 | TGCAGCGTTGGGGACAGGGGCGTTAGCACAGATACGCAGTATTTT | CSVGDRGVSTDTQYF
TRBJ1-2 | . | TRBV27 | . | TGTGCCAGCAGTGAGGGGGTTTCGCGCTATGGCTACACCTTC | CASSEGVSRYGYTF
TRBJ2-1 | . | TRBV7-8 | TRBD2 | TGTGCCAGCAGCTCCCGACTAGCGGGTAGCTCCTACAATGAGCAGTTCTTC | CASSSRLAGSSYNEQFF
TRBJ1-2 | . | TRBV7-9 | . | TGTGCCAGCAGCTTAGGCCAGGGGACCGATCTCTATGGCTACACCTTC | CASSLGQGTDLYGYTF
TRBJ2-7 | . | TRBV28 | TRBD1 | TGTGCCAGCAGTTACGACCGGGACAGGGGGTCCTACGAGCAGTACTTC | CASSYDRDRGSYEQYF
TRBJ2-7 | . | TRBV6-5 | . | TGTGCCACTCAACGGTCGAGTTCCTCCTACGAGCAGTACTTC | CATQRSSSSYEQYF
TRBJ2-5 | once | TRBV9 | . | TGTGCCAGCAGCGTAACGGTCTCCCAAGAGACCCAGTACTTC | CASSVTVSQETQYF
TRBJ1-1 | . | TRBV11-1 | . | TGTGCCAGCAGCCGCCCCGTACTTGGCACTGAAGCTTTCTTT | CASSRPVLGTEAFF
TRBJ1-1 | few | TRBV6-5 | . | TGTGCCAGCAGTTACCGACGGGAGAACACTGAAGCTTTCTTT | CASSYRRENTEAFF
TRBJ2-5 | . | TRBV27 | . | TGTGCCAGCAGTTTACGGCAGGGGCTTAACCAGTACTTC | CASSLRQGLNQYF
TRBJ2-1 | . | TRBV9 | TRBD2 | TGTGCCAGCAGCTCCCTCGGGGGGGGACTAGCGGGGCGTAGCTCCTACAATGAGCAGTTCTTC | CASSSLGGGLAGRSSYNEQFF
TRBJ2-5 | once | TRBV14 | . | TGTGCCAGCAGCCGAAGTGATGCAGGGTACCGAGAGACCCAGTACTTC | CASSRSDAGYRETQYF